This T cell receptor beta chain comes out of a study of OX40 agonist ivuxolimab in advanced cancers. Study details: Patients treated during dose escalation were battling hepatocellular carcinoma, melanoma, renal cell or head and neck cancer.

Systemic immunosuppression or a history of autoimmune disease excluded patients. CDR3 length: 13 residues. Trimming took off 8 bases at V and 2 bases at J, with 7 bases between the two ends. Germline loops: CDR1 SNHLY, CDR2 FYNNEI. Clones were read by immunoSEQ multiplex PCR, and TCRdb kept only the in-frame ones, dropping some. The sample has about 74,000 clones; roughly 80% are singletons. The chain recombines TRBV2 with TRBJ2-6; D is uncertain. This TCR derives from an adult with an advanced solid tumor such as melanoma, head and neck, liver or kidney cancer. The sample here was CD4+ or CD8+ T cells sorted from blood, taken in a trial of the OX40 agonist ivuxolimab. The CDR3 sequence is CASLITGANVLTF. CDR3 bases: TGTGCCAGCCTCATAACTGGGGCCAACGTCCTGACTTTC. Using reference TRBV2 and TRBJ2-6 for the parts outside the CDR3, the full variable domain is EPEVTQTPSHQVTQMGQEVILRCVPISNHLYFYWYRQILGQKVEFLVSFYNNEISEKSEIFDDQFSVERPDGSNFTLKIRSTKLEDSAMYFCASLITGANVLTFGAGSRLTVL.